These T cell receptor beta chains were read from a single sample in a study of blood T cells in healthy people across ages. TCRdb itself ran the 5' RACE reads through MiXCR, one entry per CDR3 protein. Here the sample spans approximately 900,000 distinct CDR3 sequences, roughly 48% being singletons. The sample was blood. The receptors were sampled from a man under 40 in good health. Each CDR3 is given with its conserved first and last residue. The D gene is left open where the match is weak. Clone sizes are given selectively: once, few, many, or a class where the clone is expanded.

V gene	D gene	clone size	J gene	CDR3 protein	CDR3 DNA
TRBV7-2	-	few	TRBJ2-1	CASSPTWASGNEQFF	TGTGCCAGCAGCCCTACTTGGGCGTCAGGTAATGAGCAGTTCTTC
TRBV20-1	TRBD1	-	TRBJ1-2	CSAYQGARGCTF	TGCAGTGCTTATCAGGGGGCGCGGGGCTGCACCTTC
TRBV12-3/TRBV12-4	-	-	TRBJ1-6	CASTLRYNSPLHF	TGTGCCAGCACTCTCCGATATAATTCACCCCTCCACTTT
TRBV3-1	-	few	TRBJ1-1	CASSRMGDTEAFF	TGTGCCAGCAGCCGAATGGGGGATACTGAAGCTTTCTTT
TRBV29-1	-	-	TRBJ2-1	CSVDQDGYYNEQFF	TGCAGCGTCGACCAGGACGGCTACTACAATGAGCAGTTCTTC
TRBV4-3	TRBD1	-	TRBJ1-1	CASMSDRGVTEAFF	TGCGCCAGCATGAGTGACAGGGGAGTCACTGAAGCTTTCTTT
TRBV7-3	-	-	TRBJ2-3	CASTPSGYYTDTQYF	TGTGCCAGCACCCCCAGCGGGTATTACACAGATACGCAGTATTTT
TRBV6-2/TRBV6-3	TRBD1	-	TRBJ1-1	CASSYPGTGHEAFF	TGTGCCAGCAGTTACCCCGGGACAGGTCATGAAGCTTTCTTT
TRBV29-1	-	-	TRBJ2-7	CSVVKKKGPSPEQYF	TGCAGCGTTGTTAAAAAAAAGGGCCCTTCCCCCGAGCAGTACTTC
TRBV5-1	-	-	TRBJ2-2	CASRGDLTGELFF	TGCGCCAGCAGGGGAGATCTCACCGGGGAGCTGTTTTTT
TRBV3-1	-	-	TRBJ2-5	CASSQDEVLGQETQYF	TGTGCCAGCAGCCAAGATGAGGTCTTAGGGCAAGAGACCCAGTACTTC
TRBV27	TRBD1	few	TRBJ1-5	CASSLRQGVWQPQHF	TGTGCCAGCAGTTTACGACAGGGAGTATGGCAGCCCCAGCATTTT
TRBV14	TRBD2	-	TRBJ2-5	CASSRYSPLAGGPEQYF	TGTGCCAGCAGCCGATACTCCCCACTAGCGGGGGGGCCTGAGCAGTACTTC
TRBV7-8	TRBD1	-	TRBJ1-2	CASSLARDSLDYGYTF	TGTGCCAGCAGCTTAGCCCGGGACAGTCTGGACTATGGCTACACCTTC
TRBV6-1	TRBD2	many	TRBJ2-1	CASRTGTSVKRRANEQFF	TGTGCCAGCAGGACCGGGACTAGCGTCAAGAGGCGGGCCAATGAGCAGTTCTTC
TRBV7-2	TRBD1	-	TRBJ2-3	CASSDEPMGQGYTDTQYF	TGTGCCAGCAGCGACGAACCGATGGGACAGGGTTACACAGATACGCAGTATTTT
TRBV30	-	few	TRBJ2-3	CAPVLGQQSTDTQYF	TGTGCCCCAGTTCTAGGGCAGCAGAGCACAGATACGCAGTATTTT
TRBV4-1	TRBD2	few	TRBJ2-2	CASSQDGGENTGELFF	TGCGCCAGCAGCCAAGATGGGGGGGAGAACACCGGGGAGCTGTTTTTT
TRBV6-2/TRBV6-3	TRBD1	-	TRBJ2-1	CASSSGTGGFNEQFF	TGTGCCAGCAGCTCCGGGACAGGGGGCTTCAATGAGCAGTTCTTC
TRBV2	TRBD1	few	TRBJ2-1	CASLRTGVDEQFF	TGTGCCAGCCTTAGGACAGGGGTCGATGAGCAGTTCTTC
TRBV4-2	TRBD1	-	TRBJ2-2	CASSQDRGFPGELFF	TGTGCCAGCAGCCAGGACAGGGGTTTCCCCGGGGAGCTGTTTTTT
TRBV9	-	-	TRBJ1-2	CASSGAGTPNYGYTF	TGTGCCAGCAGCGGGGCCGGGACTCCTAACTATGGCTACACCTTC
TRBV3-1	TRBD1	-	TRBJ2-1	CASSQFPQGARNEQFF	TGTGCCAGCAGCCAATTCCCACAGGGGGCGAGGAATGAGCAGTTCTTC
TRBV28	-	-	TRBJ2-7	CASSLQQTHAYEQYF	TGTGCCAGCAGTTTACAACAGACCCATGCCTACGAGCAGTACTTC
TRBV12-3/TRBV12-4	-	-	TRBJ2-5	CASTKWGDLETQYF	TGTGCCAGCACTAAGTGGGGGGATTTGGAGACCCAGTACTTC
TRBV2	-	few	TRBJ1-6	CASSPETSINPLHF	TGTGCCAGCAGTCCGGAAACTTCAATTAATCCCCTCCACTTT
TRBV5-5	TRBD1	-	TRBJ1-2	CASSWGQSTGYTF	TGTGCCAGCAGTTGGGGACAGTCGACGGGCTACACCTTC
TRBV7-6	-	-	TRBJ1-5	CASSPGIDQPQHF	TGTGCCAGCAGCCCAGGGATAGATCAGCCCCAGCATTTT
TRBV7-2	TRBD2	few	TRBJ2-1	CASSLTSGVPEQFF	TGTGCCAGCAGCTTAACTAGCGGGGTCCCTGAGCAGTTCTTC
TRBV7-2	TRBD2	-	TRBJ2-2	CASSPSGAVSGELFF	TGTGCCAGCAGCCCCAGCGGGGCTGTATCCGGGGAGCTGTTTTTT
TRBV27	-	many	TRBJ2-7	CASSELGSYEQYF	TGTGCCAGCAGCGAGCTAGGCTCCTACGAGCAGTACTTC
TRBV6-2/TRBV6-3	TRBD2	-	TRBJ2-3	CASRHPQQSGLAGTPTDTQYF	TGTGCCAGCAGACATCCTCAACAATCCGGACTAGCGGGAACCCCCACAGATACGCAGTATTTT
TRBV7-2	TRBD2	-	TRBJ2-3	CASSSGTSDPTTQYF	TGTGCCAGCAGCTCCGGGACTAGCGATCCTACTACGCAGTATTTT
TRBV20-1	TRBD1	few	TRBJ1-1	CSVRGQGGTEAFF	TGCAGTGTTCGGGGACAGGGGGGAACTGAAGCTTTCTTT
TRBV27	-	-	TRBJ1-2	CASSVGGSRTYGYTF	TGTGCCAGCAGTGTAGGGGGTTCAAGGACCTACGGCTACACCTTC
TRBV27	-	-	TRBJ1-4	CATRMSRREKLFF	TGTGCCACCCGGATGAGCCGCCGGGAAAAACTGTTTTTT
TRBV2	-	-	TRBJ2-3	CASSEGEMVTDTQYF	TGTGCCAGCAGTGAAGGGGAGATGGTTACAGATACGCAGTATTTT
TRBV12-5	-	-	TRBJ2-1	CASGLVRDTSYNEQFF	TGTGCTAGTGGTTTGGTACGGGACACCTCCTACAATGAGCAGTTCTTC
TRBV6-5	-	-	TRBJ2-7	CASSYSTGYSYEQYF	TGTGCCAGCAGTTACTCGACGGGATACTCCTACGAGCAGTACTTC
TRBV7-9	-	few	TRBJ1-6	CASSWEGDSPLHF	TGTGCCAGCAGCTGGGAGGGTGATTCACCCCTCCACTTT
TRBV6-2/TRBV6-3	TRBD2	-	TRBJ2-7	CASSYGSRGEQYF	TGTGCCAGCAGTTACGGATCGCGGGGGGAGCAGTACTTC
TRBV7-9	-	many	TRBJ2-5	CASSLIRDQETQYF	TGTGCCAGCAGCTTAATCAGGGACCAAGAGACCCAGTACTTC
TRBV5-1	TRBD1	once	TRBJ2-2	CASSLAGTGIGGPGELFF	TGCGCCAGCAGCTTGGCCGGGACAGGGATTGGGGGACCCGGGGAGCTGTTTTTT
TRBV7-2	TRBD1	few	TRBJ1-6	CASSLGDRANSPLHF	TGTGCCAGCAGCTTAGGGGACAGGGCGAATTCACCCCTCCACTTT
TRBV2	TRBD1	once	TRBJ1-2	CASSAGQGRGYTF	TGTGCCAGCAGTGCGGGACAGGGGCGCGGCTACACCTTC
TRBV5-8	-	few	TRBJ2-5	CASSSLRIQETQYF	TGTGCCAGCAGCTCCCTCAGGATCCAAGAGACCCAGTACTTC
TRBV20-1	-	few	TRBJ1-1	CSAGRDSNTEAFF	TGCAGTGCCGGGAGGGACTCGAACACTGAAGCTTTCTTT
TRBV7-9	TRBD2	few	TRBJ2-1	CACSLALGLAGLYNEQFF	TGTGCCTGCAGCTTAGCGCTCGGACTAGCTGGGCTCTACAATGAGCAGTTCTTC
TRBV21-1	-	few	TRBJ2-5	CASSKRIELGETQYF	TGTGCCAGCAGCAAACGTATAGAACTAGGGGAGACCCAGTACTTC